This T cell receptor beta chain is from a study of blood T cell repertoires in COVID-19. Study-wide background: Some COVID-19 samples were acute and others convalescent; all came from the United States, Italy and Spain. T cells, B-cell-depleted T cells, or PBMCs provided the cDNA or gDNA that served as material.

Each participant's cohort was designated according to participant-reported clinical history. V trimming: 5 bases; J trimming: 5 bases; junction bases outside the gene matches: 6. There are 14 residues in the CDR3. Germline CDR1 is SNHLY and CDR2 is FYNNEI. Original processing methods: Amplification of reference gene primers provided the estimated nucleated cell counts. Clones were read by immunoSEQ multiplex PCR, and TCRdb kept only the in-frame ones, dropping some. V, J and clone size derive from that table, while D and trimming were established from the DNA sequence. The profile shows hundreds of thousands of clones, around 91% of them singletons.

V usage is TRBV2 and J usage is TRBJ1-5; TRBD1 matches at 7 bases. Sequencing input: PBMCs or T cells enriched from blood (not recorded which). This TCR came from a man between 18 and 29 years old who had recovered from COVID-19. The CDR3 region is CASSFTGAHQPQHF. The CDR3 coding sequence is TGTGCCAGCAGTTTCACAGGGGCACATCAGCCCCAGCATTTT.